This T cell receptor (beta chain) was sequenced in a study of graft-versus-host responses after intestinal transplantation. Study context: Transplants given to recipients were multivisceral, liver-intestinal, or isolated intestinal. All of the recipients had induction that used anti-thymocyte globulin, then tacrolimus and steroids for around three years. General study results and limits: Recipient marrow showed GvH clones, some seen first in ileum or blood. The highest levels of circulating GvH clones went along with early declines in HvG clones after transplant.

Processing was applied to graft tissue in order to liberate intraepithelial and lamina propria lymphocytes. Note on this clone: What it recognizes is unknown.

Using immunoSEQ multiplex PCR, the repertoire was profiled, and TCRdb retains in-frame clones only, with some absent. This sample has about 19,000 clones, with roughly 70% found just once. The germline V gene has CDR1 SEHNR and CDR2 FQNEAQ (reference sequence). The CDR3 spans 17 residues. V was clipped by 1 base and J by 7 bases; unmatched bases: 11. This receptor was taken from a human patient who received an intestinal transplant, so some T cells may come from the graft donor. This chain links TRBV7-9 with TRBJ2-1; TRBD1 matches at 9 bases. The sequencing used ileum tissue, collected around 20 days after intestinal transplant. CDR3 in amino acids: CASSLVYGTGFGNEQFF. CDR3 bases: TGTGCCAGCAGCTTAGTCTACGGGACAGGGTTCGGGAATGAGCAGTTCTTC.